The 8 T cell receptor beta chains below all came from one sample that was sequenced in a study of control samples from healthy donors and cancer patients. Profiling relied on immunoSEQ multiplex PCR, and the TCRdb table lists in-frame clones only, not all of them. Of fewer than 85,000 clones in the sample, over 80% were seen once. Sequenced: blood. Receptors originate from a woman aged 55-70 years in good health.

The chain uses TRBV6-2 or TRBV6-3 and TRBJ2-2, with a weak D call TRBD2 (5 bases). CDR3 length: 15 amino acids. Trimming took 0 bases from V and 2 from J, leaving 7 bases between them. Germline V gives CDR1 MNHEY, CDR2 SVGEGT. As DNA, the CDR3 is TGTGCCAGCAGTTACTCTCGGGGTAACACCGGGGAGCTGTTTTTT. Translation gives CASSYSRGNTGELFF.

This clone was seen once. The chain links TRBV28 to TRBJ2-5; TRBD1 aligns across 7 bases. CDR3 length equals 13 residues. Unmatched junction bases numbered 5, after V lost 5 bases and J lost 5 bases. Looked up from germline, CDR1 is MDHEN and CDR2 is SYDVKM. The DNA for the CDR3 is TGTGCCAGCAGTCGAGGGGGCGCGGAGACCCAGTACTTC. Its protein is CASSRGGAETQYF.

A note on this clone: Other DNA sequences in this sample translate to the same CDR3. The CDR3 region is CASSLGGNTGELFF. For the CDR3, the DNA is TGCGCCAGCAGCTTGGGCGGGAACACCGGGGAGCTGTTTTTT. J is TRBJ2-2 and V is TRBV5-1; D is ambiguous. This CDR3 has 14 amino acids. The V gene's germline CDR1 is SGHRS and CDR2 YFSETQ. The ends were cut back, 0 bases at V and 1 base at J, with 4 bases in the middle.

V gene TRBV10-3 combines with J gene TRBJ2-2, with D uncertain. The V gene lost 6 bases and the J gene lost 2 bases, with 7 bases spanning the gap. The CDR3 consists of 13 residues. CDR1 and CDR2 (germline): ENHRY, SYGVKD. In DNA, the CDR3 is TGTGCCATCAGCGACGGTAACACCGGGGAGCTGTTTTTT. Protein product: CAISDGNTGELFF.

The chain links TRBV7-3 to TRBJ2-1; D tentatively reads TRBD1 or TRBD2 (5 bases each). This CDR3 has 16 residues. CDR1 and CDR2 from the germline V gene are SGHTA and FQGTGA. The V gene lost 5 bases and the J gene lost 6 bases, with 20 bases spanning the gap. Here the CDR3 reads CASSPTPGRRFNEQFF. In DNA form, the CDR3 reads TGTGCCAGCAGCCCGACCCCGGGACGCCGATTCAATGAGCAGTTCTTC.

The chain is built from TRBV7-9 and TRBJ2-1, with D maybe TRBD2 (6 bases). With 4 bases removed from V and 2 bases from J, the gap between germline ends came to 24 bases. The CDR3 extends over 19 amino acids. CDR1 is SEHNR and CDR2 is FQNEAQ in the germline V gene (reference sequence). The CDR3 region is CASSSTGTQKRTAYNEQFF. DNA for the CDR3: TGTGCCAGCAGCTCAACCGGGACTCAGAAAAGGACGGCCTACAATGAGCAGTTCTTC.

The chain employs TRBV7-9 and TRBJ2-1; no firm D call. The V gene's germline CDR1 is SEHNR and CDR2 FQNEAQ (reference sequence). There are 14 residues in the CDR3. V was trimmed by 7 bases and J by 3 bases, leaving 13 bases between them. CDR3 residues: CASTHPTNYNEQFF. The CDR3 bases are TGTGCCAGCACCCACCCTACCAACTACAATGAGCAGTTCTTC. The whole variable domain, filled in from reference TRBV7-9 and TRBJ2-1, reads DTGVSQNPRHKITKRGQNVTFRCDPISEHNRLYWYRQTLGQGPEFLTYFQNEAQLEKSRLLSDRFSAERPKGSFSTLEIQRTEQGDSAMYLCASTHPTNYNEQFFGPGTRLTVL.

The J gene is TRBJ2-5, the V gene TRBV3-1 (or the pseudogene TRBV3-2); D gene unclear. Trimming removed 4 bases from V and 10 bases from J, with 19 bases in between. CDR3 length equals 14 residues. Germline V gene lookup returns CDR1 LGHDT and CDR2 YNNKEL (reference sequence). CDR3 protein: CASSPRLAGASQYF. The CDR3 bases are TGTGCCAGCAGCCCTCGACTGGCTGGTGCGAGCCAGTACTTC.